Listed below are T cell receptor beta chains from one sample, sequenced in a study of blood T cell repertoires in COVID-19. Assay used: immunoSEQ multiplex PCR; TCRdb lists only in-frame clones, some missing. The profile shows tens of thousands of clones, around 90% of them singletons. The material sequenced was peripheral blood. The receptors were sampled from a woman aged 80 or older with active or convalescent COVID-19. Each CDR3 is given with its conserved first and last residue. A D gene is named only where the DNA matches it firmly. Clone size is not always given. Where it is, it says once, few, many or a class for expanded clones.

v_call: TRBV5-1; clone_size: .; j_call: TRBJ2-4; d_call: TRBD1; cdr3_aa: CASSQGELAKNIQYF; cdr3_nt: TGCGCCAGCAGTCAGGGGGAACTAGCCAAAAACATTCAGTACTTC
v_call: TRBV10-3; clone_size: .; j_call: TRBJ2-6; d_call: TRBD1; cdr3_aa: CAIWTGLTGANVLTF; cdr3_nt: TGTGCCATTTGGACAGGCTTGACGGGGGCCAACGTCCTGACTTTC
v_call: TRBV28; clone_size: .; j_call: TRBJ2-1; d_call: .; cdr3_aa: CASSSILEAISYNEQFF; cdr3_nt: TGTGCCAGCAGTTCCATTCTCGAGGCAATCTCCTACAATGAGCAGTTCTTC
v_call: TRBV7-2; clone_size: once; j_call: TRBJ2-7; d_call: .; cdr3_aa: CASSPGQLPYEQYF; cdr3_nt: TGTGCCAGCAGCCCAGGACAGCTTCCCTACGAGCAGTACTTC
v_call: TRBV3-1/TRBV3-2; clone_size: .; j_call: TRBJ1-1; d_call: .; cdr3_aa: CASSQGGGTGNTEAFF; cdr3_nt: TGTGCCAGCAGCCAAGGGGGAGGAACGGGGAACACTGAAGCTTTCTTT
v_call: TRBV18; clone_size: .; j_call: TRBJ1-4; d_call: TRBD1; cdr3_aa: CASSEFRQGGEKLFF; cdr3_nt: TGTGCCAGCTCCGAATTTCGACAGGGCGGTGAAAAACTGTTTTTT
v_call: TRBV7-8; clone_size: .; j_call: TRBJ2-7; d_call: .; cdr3_aa: CASSLVTSLYEQYF; cdr3_nt: TGTGCCAGCAGCTTAGTCACGAGTCTATACGAGCAGTACTTC
v_call: TRBV30; clone_size: .; j_call: TRBJ1-4; d_call: .; cdr3_aa: CAWSVRSCRVNEKLFF; cdr3_nt: TGTGCCTGGAGTGTACGTAGCTGCAGAGTTAATGAAAAACTGTTTTTT
v_call: TRBV15; clone_size: .; j_call: TRBJ1-5; d_call: .; cdr3_aa: CATSRDQGGQPQHF; cdr3_nt: TGTGCCACCAGCAGAGACCAAGGGGGTCAGCCCCAGCATTTT
v_call: TRBV14; clone_size: .; j_call: TRBJ1-3; d_call: TRBD1; cdr3_aa: CASSQAGTVGNTIYF; cdr3_nt: TGTGCCAGCAGCCAAGCGGGGACAGTTGGAAACACCATATATTTT
v_call: TRBV28; clone_size: .; j_call: TRBJ1-3; d_call: TRBD1; cdr3_aa: CAPPTGARLDTIYF; cdr3_nt: TGTGCCCCCCCGACAGGGGCGCGCCTGGACACCATATATTTT
v_call: TRBV7-3; clone_size: .; j_call: TRBJ2-3; d_call: .; cdr3_aa: CASSQDRGSTDTQYF; cdr3_nt: TGTGCCAGTTCTCAAGATCGGGGGAGCACAGATACGCAGTATTTT
v_call: TRBV7-3; clone_size: .; j_call: TRBJ2-5; d_call: TRBD2; cdr3_aa: CASSLSSGGVETQYF; cdr3_nt: TGTGCCAGCAGCTTATCTAGCGGGGGGGTGGAGACCCAGTACTTC
v_call: TRBV6-5; clone_size: once; j_call: TRBJ2-5; d_call: TRBD2; cdr3_aa: CASSYGGGEETQYF; cdr3_nt: TGTGCCAGCAGTTACGGCGGGGGAGAAGAGACCCAGTACTTC
v_call: TRBV6-5; clone_size: .; j_call: TRBJ2-2; d_call: .; cdr3_aa: CASDFSANTGELFF; cdr3_nt: TGTGCCAGCGATTTTAGCGCGAACACCGGGGAGCTGTTTTTT
v_call: TRBV18; clone_size: .; j_call: TRBJ1-1; d_call: .; cdr3_aa: CASSWRGTDTEAFF; cdr3_nt: TGTGCCAGCTCATGGCGGGGTACAGACACTGAAGCTTTCTTT
v_call: TRBV13; clone_size: .; j_call: TRBJ2-3; d_call: .; cdr3_aa: CASSLSGLPSDTQYF; cdr3_nt: TGTGCCAGCAGCTTATCGGGACTCCCATCAGATACGCAGTATTTT
v_call: TRBV3-1/TRBV3-2; clone_size: .; j_call: TRBJ2-7; d_call: TRBD2; cdr3_aa: CASSRETGTSGAPYEQYF; cdr3_nt: TGTGCCAGCAGCCGCGAAACAGGGACTAGCGGGGCACCCTACGAGCAGTACTTC
v_call: TRBV9; clone_size: .; j_call: TRBJ2-2; d_call: .; cdr3_aa: CASRSDTGELFF; cdr3_nt: TGTGCCAGCAGGAGTGATACCGGGGAGCTGTTTTTT
v_call: TRBV9; clone_size: .; j_call: TRBJ2-3; d_call: TRBD2; cdr3_aa: CASSIPSGLTTSTDTQYF; cdr3_nt: TGTGCCAGCAGCATACCTAGCGGGCTCACCACCTCCACAGATACGCAGTATTTT
v_call: TRBV6-5; clone_size: .; j_call: TRBJ1-5; d_call: .; cdr3_aa: CASTRDNNSNQPQHF; cdr3_nt: TGTGCCAGCACCCGGGACAACAATAGCAATCAGCCCCAGCATTTT
v_call: TRBV5-1; clone_size: .; j_call: TRBJ1-1; d_call: TRBD1; cdr3_aa: CASSLQGGTEAFF; cdr3_nt: TGCGCCAGCAGCCTACAGGGGGGAACTGAAGCTTTCTTT
v_call: TRBV6-5; clone_size: .; j_call: TRBJ1-1; d_call: TRBD1; cdr3_aa: CASSLQGEGTEAFF; cdr3_nt: TGTGCCAGCAGCCTACAGGGGGAGGGCACTGAAGCTTTCTTT
v_call: TRBV3-1/TRBV3-2; clone_size: once; j_call: TRBJ2-7; d_call: .; cdr3_aa: CASSQSASYEQYF; cdr3_nt: TGTGCCAGCAGCCAATCAGCGAGCTACGAGCAGTACTTC
v_call: TRBV7-2; clone_size: .; j_call: TRBJ2-1; d_call: TRBD2; cdr3_aa: CASSLEAGGPGKQFF; cdr3_nt: TGTGCCAGCAGCTTAGAAGCGGGAGGGCCGGGAAAACAGTTCTTC
v_call: TRBV10-2; clone_size: .; j_call: TRBJ2-3; d_call: TRBD2; cdr3_aa: CASMLADDTQYF; cdr3_nt: TGCGCCAGCATGCTAGCGGACGATACGCAGTATTTT
v_call: TRBV7-9; clone_size: .; j_call: TRBJ1-5; d_call: .; cdr3_aa: CASSHTNQPQHF; cdr3_nt: TGTGCCAGCAGCCACACAAATCAGCCCCAGCATTTT
v_call: TRBV28; clone_size: .; j_call: TRBJ2-7; d_call: TRBD2; cdr3_aa: CASSLQAGSYEQYF; cdr3_nt: TGTGCCAGCAGTTTGCAAGCGGGGTCCTACGAGCAGTACTTC
v_call: TRBV2; clone_size: .; j_call: TRBJ2-3; d_call: .; cdr3_aa: CASSVISSDTQYF; cdr3_nt: TGTGCCAGCAGTGTTATTAGCTCAGATACGCAGTATTTT
v_call: TRBV5-6; clone_size: .; j_call: TRBJ1-5; d_call: .; cdr3_aa: CASPGLLNQPQHF; cdr3_nt: TGTGCCAGTCCGGGTCTTTTAAATCAGCCCCAGCATTTT
v_call: TRBV5-8; clone_size: .; j_call: TRBJ1-2; d_call: TRBD1; cdr3_aa: CASSLGQAKSNGYTF; cdr3_nt: TGTGCCAGCAGCCTGGGACAGGCCAAGAGTAATGGCTACACCTTC
v_call: TRBV15; clone_size: .; j_call: TRBJ2-7; d_call: TRBD1; cdr3_aa: CATSRDRAGGYRGSSYEQYF; cdr3_nt: TGTGCCACCAGCAGAGATCGGGCAGGGGGCTATAGAGGGAGCTCCTACGAGCAGTACTTC
v_call: TRBV2; clone_size: .; j_call: TRBJ1-2; d_call: .; cdr3_aa: CASSVGGNYGYTF; cdr3_nt: TGTGCCAGCAGTGTCGGGGGAAACTATGGCTACACCTTC
v_call: TRBV5-6; clone_size: .; j_call: TRBJ2-1; d_call: TRBD2; cdr3_aa: CASSSPTGGEQFF; cdr3_nt: TGTGCCAGCAGCTCCCCCACGGGAGGGGAGCAGTTCTTC
v_call: TRBV19; clone_size: .; j_call: TRBJ1-3; d_call: .; cdr3_aa: CASSMTRGLSGNTIYF; cdr3_nt: TGTGCCAGTAGTATGACACGAGGGCTCTCTGGAAACACCATATATTTT
v_call: TRBV11-2; clone_size: .; j_call: TRBJ2-7; d_call: TRBD2; cdr3_aa: CASSTRLAGGNEQYF; cdr3_nt: TGTGCCAGCAGCACAAGACTAGCGGGAGGTAACGAGCAGTACTTC
v_call: TRBV4-1; clone_size: .; j_call: TRBJ2-7; d_call: .; cdr3_aa: CASSQFRGDSYEQYF; cdr3_nt: TGCGCCAGCAGCCAATTCAGGGGGGACTCCTACGAGCAGTACTTC
v_call: TRBV7-2; clone_size: .; j_call: TRBJ2-1; d_call: TRBD2; cdr3_aa: CASSLGGRFYNEQFF; cdr3_nt: TGTGCCAGCAGCTTAGGCGGGAGATTCTACAATGAGCAGTTCTTC
v_call: TRBV10-3; clone_size: .; j_call: TRBJ1-3; d_call: .; cdr3_aa: CAISRQLSSGNTIYF; cdr3_nt: TGTGCCATCAGTAGACAACTCAGCTCTGGAAACACCATATATTTT
v_call: TRBV10-1; clone_size: once; j_call: TRBJ2-1; d_call: .; cdr3_aa: CASSERSLSSYNEQFF; cdr3_nt: TGCGCCAGCAGTGAGAGGAGTTTAAGCTCCTACAATGAGCAGTTCTTC
v_call: TRBV6-6; clone_size: .; j_call: TRBJ1-3; d_call: TRBD1; cdr3_aa: CASSYGGGISGNTIYF; cdr3_nt: TGTGCCAGCAGTTACGGAGGGGGCATCTCTGGAAACACCATATATTTT
v_call: TRBV29-1; clone_size: .; j_call: TRBJ2-3; d_call: TRBD2; cdr3_aa: CSVEGLAGKADTQYF; cdr3_nt: TGCAGCGTTGAGGGACTAGCGGGAAAGGCAGATACGCAGTATTTT
v_call: TRBV24-1; clone_size: .; j_call: TRBJ1-2; d_call: .; cdr3_aa: CATSESDRSYGYTF; cdr3_nt: TGTGCCACCAGTGAGTCGGACAGAAGCTATGGCTACACCTTC
v_call: TRBV3-1/TRBV3-2; clone_size: .; j_call: TRBJ1-5; d_call: .; cdr3_aa: CASSGTANQPQHF; cdr3_nt: TGTGCCAGCAGCGGGACTGCCAATCAGCCCCAGCATTTT
v_call: TRBV11-2; clone_size: .; j_call: TRBJ2-2; d_call: .; cdr3_aa: CASRRGLSNTGELFF; cdr3_nt: TGTGCCAGCCGGAGAGGGCTATCGAACACCGGGGAGCTGTTTTTT
v_call: TRBV9; clone_size: .; j_call: TRBJ2-5; d_call: TRBD2; cdr3_aa: CASSVTSGPFETQYF; cdr3_nt: TGTGCCAGCAGCGTTACTAGCGGTCCGTTCGAGACCCAGTACTTC
v_call: TRBV9; clone_size: .; j_call: TRBJ2-5; d_call: .; cdr3_aa: CASSVDASGTQYF; cdr3_nt: TGTGCCAGCAGCGTAGACGCCAGTGGGACCCAGTACTTC
v_call: TRBV21-1; clone_size: .; j_call: TRBJ2-7; d_call: .; cdr3_aa: CASTRAGEIYEQYF; cdr3_nt: TGTGCCAGCACCAGGGCTGGGGAAATCTACGAGCAGTACTTC
v_call: TRBV24-1; clone_size: .; j_call: TRBJ1-5; d_call: TRBD1; cdr3_aa: CATSDSPRTGTVSPQHF; cdr3_nt: TGTGCCACCAGTGATTCGCCACGGACAGGCACGGTCAGCCCCCAGCATTTT
v_call: TRBV9; clone_size: once; j_call: TRBJ2-7; d_call: .; cdr3_aa: CAGSVPGLIYEQYF; cdr3_nt: TGTGCCGGCAGCGTGCCGGGACTGATCTACGAGCAGTACTTC
v_call: TRBV7-6; clone_size: .; j_call: TRBJ2-5; d_call: .; cdr3_aa: CASSSRGSKTQYF; cdr3_nt: TGTGCCAGCAGCTCCAGGGGATCGAAGACCCAGTACTTC
v_call: TRBV6-5; clone_size: .; j_call: TRBJ2-6; d_call: .; cdr3_aa: CASRTTGPGANVLTF; cdr3_nt: TGTGCCAGCAGAACCACAGGGCCCGGGGCCAACGTCCTGACTTTC